The 17 T cell receptor beta chains listed next were all sequenced from one sample in a study of T cell responses to AZD1222 COVID-19 vaccine. Assay: immunoSEQ multiplex PCR; the TCRdb copy retains only in-frame clones and omits some. The top ten clones hold around 8% of a sample with roughly 120,000 clones, roughly 90% of them seen once. Sample: peripheral blood, taken 28 days after the second AZD1222 dose. These receptors all stem from an adult who received the AZD1222 COVID-19 vaccine.

The chain recombines TRBV15 with TRBJ1-3; unclear D gene. The V gene's germline CDR1 is LNHNV and CDR2 YYDKDF (reference sequence). Trimming took 4 bases from V and 1 from J, leaving 8 bases between them. CDR3 length: 14 amino acids. The CDR3 reads CATSIGVSGNTIYF. The CDR3 DNA reads TGTGCCACCAGCATCGGGGTTTCTGGAAACACCATATATTTT.

The chain links TRBV5-1 to TRBJ2-7; D gene uncertain. Germline-derived CDR1 and CDR2 are SGHRS and YFSETQ. The length of the CDR3 is 13 residues. V was trimmed by 0 bases and J by 0 bases, leaving 4 bases between them. Here the CDR3 reads CASSLASSYEQYF. The DNA for the CDR3 is TGCGCCAGCAGCTTGGCCAGCTCCTACGAGCAGTACTTC.

This chain connects TRBV6-6 to TRBJ1-2; 9 bases are a match to TRBD1. The germline gives CDR1 MNHNY, CDR2 SVGAGI (reference sequence). With V trimmed by 2 bases and J by 2 bases, 6 bases remained unmatched. The length of the CDR3 is 16 residues. CDR3 residues: CASSYVGTGINYGYTF. CDR3 sequence (DNA): TGTGCCAGCAGTTACGTGGGGACAGGGATAAACTATGGCTACACCTTC.

The rearrangement uses TRBV18 and TRBJ1-5; D is unclear. The germline gives CDR1 KGHSH, CDR2 LQKENI. Trimming removed 3 bases at V and 4 bases at J, with 10 bases between. CDR3 length: 14 amino acids. This CDR3 is CASSPWSVNQPQHF. The DNA for the CDR3 is TGTGCCAGCTCACCCTGGTCAGTAAATCAGCCCCAGCATTTT.

V usage is TRBV19 and J usage is TRBJ2-2; 9 nucleotides align to TRBD1. V dropped 6 bases and J dropped 4; count of bases not matched to a gene: 6. Germline assignment: CDR1 LNHDA and CDR2 SQIVND (reference sequence). CDR3 length: 15 amino acids. The CDR3 DNA reads TGTGCCAGTAGACGGACAGGGGATCGCACCGGGGAGCTGTTTTTT. This sequence encodes CASRRTGDRTGELFF.

The rearrangement uses TRBV5-1 and TRBJ2-2, with 12 bases identical to TRBD2. V was pared by 1 base and J by 5 bases, with 3 bases of the junction left unmatched. The germline gives CDR1 SGHRS, CDR2 YFSETQ. The CDR3 has 16 amino acids. The CDR3 is CASSLLAGGPTGELFF. The CDR3 nucleotides read TGCGCCAGCAGCTTGCTAGCGGGGGGGCCGACCGGGGAGCTGTTTTTT.

The chain recombines TRBV14 with TRBJ2-2, with 9 bases identical to TRBD1. J gave up 0 bases and V 4 bases, and 3 bases lay outside the gene matches. CDR1 and CDR2 from the germline V gene are SGHDN and FVKESK. This CDR3 has 16 amino acids. CDR3 nucleotides: TGTGCCAGCAGCCCGAGACAGGGGGCGAACACCGGGGAGCTGTTTTTT. It is translated as CASSPRQGANTGELFF.

This chain connects TRBV21-1 to TRBJ1-5. TRBV21-1 is a recognized pseudogene. The CDR3 extends over 16 amino acids. The DNA of the CDR3 is TGTGCCAGCAGCACAAAGGGGAGGGAGGTCAATCAGCCCCAGCATTTT. It encodes CASSTKGREVNQPQHF.

The chain joins TRBV9 to TRBJ2-5, with D perhaps TRBD2 (6 bases). This CDR3 contains 15 residues. The V end lost 0 bases, the J end lost 3 bases, and 12 bases lay between the germline ends. In germline, CDR1 is SGDLS, CDR2 YYNGEE. The CDR3 protein is CASSVDSGGKETQYF. The CDR3 DNA follows: TGTGCCAGCAGCGTAGATTCCGGAGGGAAAGAGACCCAGTACTTC. The full variable domain, with the rest looked up from reference TRBV9 and TRBJ2-5, is DSGVTQTPKHLITATGQRVTLRCSPRSGDLSVYWYQQSLDQGLQFLIQYYNGEERAKGNILERFSAQQFPDLHSELNLSSLELGDSALYFCASSVDSGGKETQYFGPGTRLLVL.

The V gene is TRBV11-2, the J gene TRBJ1-6; D is possibly TRBD1 (5 bases). Looked up from germline, CDR1 is SGHAT and CDR2 is FQNNGV. The CDR3 length is 19 residues. Trimming took off 5 bases at V and 0 bases at J, with 20 bases between the two ends. CDR3 coding DNA: TGTGCCAGCAGCCCCTGGGGGACCCTAACGAGCTCCTATAATTCACCCCTCCACTTT. It codes for CASSPWGTLTSSYNSPLHF.

Only one count was recorded for this clone. The chain carries TRBV19 and TRBJ1-4, with D possibly being TRBD1 (5 bases). This CDR3 has 15 residues. Per germline, CDR1 LNHDA and CDR2 SQIVND (reference sequence). Trimming took 7 bases from V and 0 from J, leaving 12 bases between them. CDR3 coding DNA: TGTGCCAGTACCGGGGGTCGGACAACTAATGAAAAACTGTTTTTT. It specifies CASTGGRTTNEKLFF.

J is TRBJ1-1 and V is TRBV5-6, with TRBD1 identical over 7 bases. The CDR3 totals 14 residues. The V segment lost 1 base and the J segment 6 bases; nucleotides outside the gene matches: 6. CDR1 is SGHDT and CDR2 is YYEEEE in the germline V gene. The CDR3 spells CASSLSGGGPEAFF. In DNA form, the CDR3 reads TGTGCCAGCAGCTTGTCAGGGGGAGGCCCTGAAGCTTTCTTT.

The gene calls are TRBV18 and TRBJ1-1; TRBD1 might be the D (6 bases). The germline V gene encodes CDR1 KGHSH and CDR2 LQKENI. V lost 2 bases, J lost 4 bases, and 14 bases lay in between. This CDR3 region has 15 residues. CDR3 bases: TGTGCCAGCTCACCATCCACAGGGCAGGTCACTGAAGCTTTCTTT. Protein: CASSPSTGQVTEAFF.

The chain recombines TRBV27 with TRBJ2-1; perhaps TRBD2 as D (5 bases). V was shortened by 5 bases and J by 3 bases, with 8 bases between the two germline ends. The CDR3 has 13 residues. In germline, CDR1 is MNHEY, CDR2 SMNVEV (reference sequence). This CDR3 reads CASSSRDYNEQFF. The CDR3 bases are TGTGCCAGCAGTAGCCGGGACTACAATGAGCAGTTCTTC.

The chain carries TRBV13 and TRBJ1-6; 10 bases match TRBD1. The CDR3 has 15 amino acids. Germline V gene sequence: CDR1 PRHDT, CDR2 FYEKMQ (reference sequence). The J segment lost 9 bases and the V segment lost 3 bases, leaving 5 bases of the junction unmatched. This CDR3 is CASSFKGQGISPLHF. The DNA of the CDR3 is TGTGCCAGCAGCTTTAAGGGACAGGGGATTTCACCCCTCCACTTT.

The chain employs TRBV20-1 and TRBJ2-5; D is unresolved. The germline V gene encodes CDR1 DFQATT and CDR2 SNEGSKA (reference sequence). V was shortened by 4 bases and J by 5 bases, with 8 bases between the two germline ends. The CDR3 totals 11 residues. The CDR3 sequence is CSATTMETQYF. The CDR3 DNA reads TGCAGTGCTACGACGATGGAGACCCAGTACTTC.

This clone was seen only once. V usage is TRBV6-5 and J usage is TRBJ2-7; perhaps D is TRBD1 or TRBD2 (6 bases each). This CDR3 spans 13 amino acids. Germline V gene lookup returns CDR1 MNHEY and CDR2 SVGAGI. Trimming took off 7 bases at V and 0 bases at J, with 10 bases between the two ends. The CDR3 reads CASTRGHSYEQYF. The DNA for the CDR3 is TGTGCCAGCACCCGGGGGCACTCCTACGAGCAGTACTTC.